This T cell receptor (beta chain) is from a study of beta chain features in type 1 diabetes (dated by TCRdb to the late 2010s). Regarding the complete study: Mean age, gender distribution, total cell number and subset yield were not different between patients and healthy donors. In the study, TCRB repertoires of sorted circulating CD4+ T cell subsets from recently diagnosed type 1 diabetes patients were compared with those of matched healthy donors. Naive and central memory subsets were obtained from all 30 or so donors, but regulatory and stem cell-like memory subsets were isolated from only 8 patients and roughly 8 healthy donors. Across all samples, 107,917,701 sorted cells were examined, and cell number per subset correlated strongly with RNA yield. The study at large found these results: In all four CD4+ subsets, TCRB CDR3 length was moderately but significantly shorter in type 1 diabetes patients. Shorter templates might have been favored by PCR, but patient and control samples were amplified and corrected together, so both groups would have been affected equally by any skew. Naive, central memory and regulatory TCRB repertoires appeared more similar among patients than among healthy donors. At VDJ recombination sites, type 1 diabetes patients had fewer insertions and more deleted nucleotides, which implies abnormalities in thymic rearrangement. Sequencing cDNA rather than genomic DNA could over-represent highly expressing activated cells, although activation and CD3 levels did not differ between groups. Only small numbers of individuals were included in the HLA sub-analyses, which left unresolved whether HLA type had any influence on TCRB rearrangement.

From each donor, a single peripheral blood sample of 95 to 150 mL on average was drawn into heparinised tubes. A BD FACSAria II was used to sort naive, central memory, regulatory and stem cell-like memory CD4+ T cells with a panel that included CD45RO, CCR7, CD25, CD127, CD95 and CD27. All sorted populations exceeded 95% purity. PBMCs were isolated right away by Lymphoprep density gradient centrifugation and were stained directly, without culture. To minimize batch effects, samples were stained and sorted in pairs, one healthy donor with one patient per experiment. The High Capacity cDNA Reverse Transcription Kit was used to reverse transcribe all of the isolated RNA, meaning that expressed TCRB transcripts were what got sequenced. Deep immunoSEQ sequencing was performed on naive, central memory and regulatory T cell samples, with an average of around 3.5 million total reads per sample. Sorted cells were lysed in RLT buffer, and RNA was extracted using DNase-treated RNeasy Micro or Mini kits according to cell number. Each cell subset was processed separately to prevent cross-contamination, with patient and healthy donor samples processed together. TCRB sequences were amplified from cDNA with the immunoSEQ multiplex PCR, producing 87-bp fragments spanning the CDR3 region. Sequencing of the amplicons was done on the Illumina HiSeq platform. The source study handled its data this way. PCR bias was corrected computationally using synthetic template baselines, and reads within Hamming distance 2 were collapsed, with unmergeable singletons discarded. Reads were aligned against IMGT to assign V, D and J genes, CDR3 length and insertions or deletions at six rearrangement sites. Within each subset, clonotype counts were normalized to sorted cell number, and only after that were true diversity and Gini coefficients computed with the tcR R package. The overlap coefficient, calculated on TCRB nucleotide sequences, was used to quantify repertoire sharing. As a proxy for the pre-selection repertoire, out-of-frame TCRB sequences from naive cells were analyzed. The table was pulled from immuneACCESS by TCRdb, which kept in-frame rearrangements only. Such tables lose some clones; where checked, under half of the loss comes from unresolved V genes, and the rest has no known cause. That table supplies the V and J calls and clone size; D and trimming were determined from the DNA. The sample has 400,000 to 600,000 clones on record, approximately 30% of them singletons. The leading ten clones occupy around 0.065% of the sample.

This clone was counted between two and nine times. Which antigen it targets is not known. The sample holds no much larger clone one base away, and base qualities are not on file. The germline V gene encodes CDR1 GTSNPN and CDR2 SVGIG (reference sequence). The CDR3 runs 13 amino acids, cysteine and phenylalanine included. Just the 39-base CDR3 DNA is kept, in frame starting at base 1. V is reduced by 4 bases and J by 1 base, leaving a spacing of 10 bases between them. The V gene is TRBV30 and the J gene is TRBJ1-1; no D gene is confidently identified. This sequence originates from a man aged 18 to 30 in good health. The sample taken for sequencing was naive CD4+ T cells from blood. This specimen's cell subset or site label, interpreted: true naive CD4+ T cells. The DNA sequence is TGTGCCTGGACTGAGCAGGCGAACACTGAAGCTTTCTTT. This codes for CAWTEQANTEAFF.